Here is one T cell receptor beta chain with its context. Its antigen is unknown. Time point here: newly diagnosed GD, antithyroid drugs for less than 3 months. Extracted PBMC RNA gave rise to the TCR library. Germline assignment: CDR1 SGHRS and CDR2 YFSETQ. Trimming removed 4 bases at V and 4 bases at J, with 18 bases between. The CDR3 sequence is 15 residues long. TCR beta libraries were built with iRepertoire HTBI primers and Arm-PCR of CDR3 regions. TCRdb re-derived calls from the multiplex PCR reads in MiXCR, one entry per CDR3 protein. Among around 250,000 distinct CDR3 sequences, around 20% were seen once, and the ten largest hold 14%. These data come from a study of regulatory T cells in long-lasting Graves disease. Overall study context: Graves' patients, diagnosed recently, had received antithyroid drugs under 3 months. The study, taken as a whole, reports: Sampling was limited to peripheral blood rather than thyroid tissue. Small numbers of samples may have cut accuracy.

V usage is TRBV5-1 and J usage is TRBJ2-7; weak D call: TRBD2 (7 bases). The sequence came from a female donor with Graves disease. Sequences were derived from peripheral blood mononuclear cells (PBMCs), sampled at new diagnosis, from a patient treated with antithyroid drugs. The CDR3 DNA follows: TGCGCCAGCAGCCCGAGGGTGGGGGGGCTTTACGAGCAGTACTTC. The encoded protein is CASSPRVGGLYEQYF. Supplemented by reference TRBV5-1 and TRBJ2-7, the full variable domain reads KAGVTQTPRYLIKTRGQQVTLSCSPISGHRSVSWYQQTPGQGLQFLFEYFSETQRNKGNFPGRFSGRQFSNSRSEMNVSTLELGDSALYLCASSPRVGGLYEQYFGPGTRLTVT.